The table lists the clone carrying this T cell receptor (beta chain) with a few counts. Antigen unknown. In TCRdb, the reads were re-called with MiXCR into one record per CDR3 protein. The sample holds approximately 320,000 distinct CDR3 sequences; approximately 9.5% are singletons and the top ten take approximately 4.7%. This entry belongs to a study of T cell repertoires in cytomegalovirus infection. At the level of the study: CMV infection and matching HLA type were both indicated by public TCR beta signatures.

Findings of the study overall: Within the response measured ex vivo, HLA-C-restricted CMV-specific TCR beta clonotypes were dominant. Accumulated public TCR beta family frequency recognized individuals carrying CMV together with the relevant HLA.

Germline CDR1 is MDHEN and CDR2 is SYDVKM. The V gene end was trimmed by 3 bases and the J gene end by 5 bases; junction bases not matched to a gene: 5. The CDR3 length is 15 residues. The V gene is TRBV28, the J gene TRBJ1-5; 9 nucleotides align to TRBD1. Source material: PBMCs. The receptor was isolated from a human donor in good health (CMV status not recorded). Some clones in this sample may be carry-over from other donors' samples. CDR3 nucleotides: TGTGCCAGCAGTTTGGGACAGGGCCCTCATCAGCCCCAGCATTTT. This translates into CASSLGQGPHQPQHF.